The T cell receptor beta chain under discussion was sequenced for a study of shared clonotypes between healthy human individuals. On sorted subsets, replicate PCRs used about 0.2 ug DNA, or 27,000 or so T cell genomes. Method: immunoSEQ multiplex PCR; TCRdb's copy keeps in-frame clones and lacks some. This table has 660,000 or so clones, roughly 95% appearing once. CDR3 length: 11 amino acids. CDR1 and CDR2 (germline): LGHNA, YNFKEQ. CD8 cells classed as naive were CD45RO-negative and positively selected for CCR7, excluding terminally differentiated effector memory CD45RA+ cells. The chain carries TRBV4-2 and TRBJ2-5, with D possibly being TRBD1 or TRBD2 (6 bases each). Judging by the DNA end, TRBJ2-7 fits better; the J call may be wrong. The TCR sequence derives from a woman in her 30s in good health. Source material: naive CD8+ T cells sorted from blood. The CDR3 region has the DNA TGTGCCAGCAGAGGGGGGTACGAGCAGTACTTC. Protein product: CASRGGYEQYF.